This T cell receptor (beta chain) was captured by sequencing in a study of shared clonotypes between healthy human individuals. Per the germline V gene, CDR1 is LGHNA and CDR2 is YSLEER. V was trimmed by 0 bases and J by 5 bases, leaving 13 bases between them. This CDR3 spans 15 amino acids. Sequenced by immunoSEQ multiplex PCR; TCRdb stores in-frame clones only, minus some. The sample includes some 1 million clones, around 76% of them seen just once. The chain has TRBV4-3 and TRBJ1-2, with D unclear. The source material was memory CD4+ T cells sorted from blood. As to subset: CD45RA-negative fraction. This TCR came from a man aged 18-30 years in good health. The CDR3 nucleotides are TGCGCCAGCAGCCAAGATCCCGCAGGAGGGTATGGCTACACCTTC. Amino acid sequence: CASSQDPAGGYGYTF.